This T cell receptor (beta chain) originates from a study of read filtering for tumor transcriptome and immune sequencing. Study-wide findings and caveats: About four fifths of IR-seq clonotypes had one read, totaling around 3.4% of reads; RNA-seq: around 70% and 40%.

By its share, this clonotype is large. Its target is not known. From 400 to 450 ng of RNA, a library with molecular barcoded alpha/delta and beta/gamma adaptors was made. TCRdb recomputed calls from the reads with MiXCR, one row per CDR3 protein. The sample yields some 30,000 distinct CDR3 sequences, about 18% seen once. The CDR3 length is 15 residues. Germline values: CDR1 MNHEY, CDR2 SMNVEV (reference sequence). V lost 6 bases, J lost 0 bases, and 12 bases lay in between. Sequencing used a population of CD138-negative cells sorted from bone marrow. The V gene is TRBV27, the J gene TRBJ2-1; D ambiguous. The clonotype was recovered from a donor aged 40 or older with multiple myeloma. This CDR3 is CASSLGISSYNEQFF. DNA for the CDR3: TGTGCCAGCAGCCTGGGGATCAGCTCCTACAATGAGCAGTTCTTC.